The clone carrying this T cell receptor (beta chain) was seen a single time. cDNA came from about 0.46 to 1 ug RNA primed by random hexamers. TCRdb recomputed calls from the immunoSEQ multiplex PCR reads with MiXCR, one row per CDR3 protein. The repertoire has some 200,000 distinct CDR3 sequences, 95% of them found once; the top ten carry 0.085% to 0.095%. The data were taken from a study of CD8 T cells in Susac syndrome. CDR1 LGHNA and CDR2 YNFKEQ come from the germline V gene. The V gene end was trimmed by 8 bases and the J gene end by 7 bases; junction bases not matched to a gene: 5. The CDR3 loop spans 14 amino acids.

Sequenced input: CD4+ T cells from PBMCs. The V gene is TRBV4-2, the J gene TRBJ1-6; 10 positions match TRBD1. This clonotype was sampled from a human donor with multiple sclerosis. The CDR3 DNA reads as TGTGCCAGCGGTCGGGACAGGGGAAATTCACCCCTCCACTTT. Translated: CASGRDRGNSPLHF.